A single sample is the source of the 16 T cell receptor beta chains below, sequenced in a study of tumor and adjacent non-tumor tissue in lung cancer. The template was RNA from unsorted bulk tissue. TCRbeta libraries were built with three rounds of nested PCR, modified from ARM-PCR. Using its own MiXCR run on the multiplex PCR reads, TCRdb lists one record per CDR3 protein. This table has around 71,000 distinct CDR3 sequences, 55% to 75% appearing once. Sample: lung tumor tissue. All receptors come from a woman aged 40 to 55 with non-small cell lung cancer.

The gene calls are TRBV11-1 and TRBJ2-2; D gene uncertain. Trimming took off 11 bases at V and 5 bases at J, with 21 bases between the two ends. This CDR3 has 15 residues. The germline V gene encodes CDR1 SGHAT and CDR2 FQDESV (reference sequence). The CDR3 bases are TGTGCCGGTAGCTCCTGGGCAATAGGAACCGGGGAGCTGTTTTTT. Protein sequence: CAGSSWAIGTGELFF.

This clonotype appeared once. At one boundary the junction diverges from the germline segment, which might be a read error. The CDR3 reads CATSYLSHRTEAFF. Here the CDR3 DNA reads TGTGCCACCAGTTATCTTTCCCACCGGACTGAAGCTTTCTTT. The V call is TRBV6-5, the J call TRBJ1-1; no definite D call. The germline V gene has CDR1 MNHEY and CDR2 SVGAGI. The CDR3 length is 14 residues.

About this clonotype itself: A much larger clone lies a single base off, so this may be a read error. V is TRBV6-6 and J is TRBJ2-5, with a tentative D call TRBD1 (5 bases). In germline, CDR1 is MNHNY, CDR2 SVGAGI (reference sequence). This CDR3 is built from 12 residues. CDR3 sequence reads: CVSSDSQGPQYF. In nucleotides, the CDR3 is TGTGTCAGCAGTGACAGCCAGGGCCCCCAGTACTTC.

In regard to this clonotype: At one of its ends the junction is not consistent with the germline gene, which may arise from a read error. The CDR3 DNA reads as TGTCCCAGCAGCCCTCTAAGCGCGGCAGATGCTCAGTATTTT. This sequence encodes CPSSPLSAADAQYF. The chain has TRBV11-2 and TRBJ2-3; D gene ambiguous. In germline, CDR1 is SGHAT, CDR2 FQNNGV. This CDR3 has 14 residues.

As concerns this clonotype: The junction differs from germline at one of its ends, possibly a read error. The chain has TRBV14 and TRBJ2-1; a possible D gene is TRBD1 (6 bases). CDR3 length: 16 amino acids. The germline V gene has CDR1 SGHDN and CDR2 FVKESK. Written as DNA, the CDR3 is TGTGCCAGCAGCCAATATAGGGGGAGAGGCACGGATGAGCAGTCCTTC. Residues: CASSQYRGRGTDEQSF.

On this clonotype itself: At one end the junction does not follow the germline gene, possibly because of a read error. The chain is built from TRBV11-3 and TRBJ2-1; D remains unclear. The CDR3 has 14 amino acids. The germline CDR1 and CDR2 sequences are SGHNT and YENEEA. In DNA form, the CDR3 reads TGTGCCAGCAACTTAGACGGCTATTACTATGAACAGTTCTTC. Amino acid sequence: CASNLDGYYYEQFF.

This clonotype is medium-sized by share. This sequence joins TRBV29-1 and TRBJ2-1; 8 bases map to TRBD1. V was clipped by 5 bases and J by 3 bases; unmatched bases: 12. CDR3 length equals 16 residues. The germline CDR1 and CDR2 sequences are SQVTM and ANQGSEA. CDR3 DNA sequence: TGCAGCGTTCAAAGACAGGGGTTAGTCCTCTACAATGAGCAGTTCTTC. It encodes CSVQRQGLVLYNEQFF.

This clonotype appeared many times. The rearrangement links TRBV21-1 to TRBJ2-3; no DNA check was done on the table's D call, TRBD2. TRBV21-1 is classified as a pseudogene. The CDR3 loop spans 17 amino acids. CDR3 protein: CASGTCSGRNDTDTQYF. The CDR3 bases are TGTGCCAGCGGGACTTGTAGCGGGAGGAACGATACAGATACGCAGTATTTT.

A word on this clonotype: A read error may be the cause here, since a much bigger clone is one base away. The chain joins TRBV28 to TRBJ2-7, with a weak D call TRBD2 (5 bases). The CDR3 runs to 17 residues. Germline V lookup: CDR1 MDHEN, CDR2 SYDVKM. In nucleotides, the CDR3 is TGTGCCAGCAGTCTACATGGGTCGGGGTTAAGCTCCTACGACCAGTACTTC. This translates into CASSLHGSGLSSYDQYF. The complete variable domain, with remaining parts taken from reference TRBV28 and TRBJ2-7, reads DVKVTQSSRYLVKRTGEKVFLECVQDMDHENMFWYRQDPGLGLRLIYFSYDVKMKEKGDIPEGYSVSREKKERFSLILESASTNQTSMYLCASSLHGSGLSSYDQYFGPGTRLTVT.

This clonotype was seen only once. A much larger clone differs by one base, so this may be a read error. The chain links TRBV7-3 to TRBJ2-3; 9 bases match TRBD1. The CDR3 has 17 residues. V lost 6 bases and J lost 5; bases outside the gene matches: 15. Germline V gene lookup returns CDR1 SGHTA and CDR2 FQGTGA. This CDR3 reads CASSFFGTGGEEDTQYF. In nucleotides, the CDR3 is TGTGCCAGCAGTTTCTTTGGCACAGGGGGCGAGGAAGATACGCAGTATTTT.

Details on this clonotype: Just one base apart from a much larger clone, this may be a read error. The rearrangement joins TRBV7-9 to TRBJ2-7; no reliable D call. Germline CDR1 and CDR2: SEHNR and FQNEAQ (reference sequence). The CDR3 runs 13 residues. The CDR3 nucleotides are TGTGTCAGCAGCTCCGACAATCTCTACGAGCAGTACTTC. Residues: CVSSSDNLYEQYF.

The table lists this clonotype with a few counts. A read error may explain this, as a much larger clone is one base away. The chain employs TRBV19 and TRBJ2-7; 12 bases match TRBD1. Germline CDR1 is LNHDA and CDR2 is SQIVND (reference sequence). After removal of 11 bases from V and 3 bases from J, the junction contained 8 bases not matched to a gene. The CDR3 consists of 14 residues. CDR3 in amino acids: CAAQGTGGIYEQYF. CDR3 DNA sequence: TGTGCCGCCCAAGGGACAGGGGGCATCTACGAGCAGTACTTC.

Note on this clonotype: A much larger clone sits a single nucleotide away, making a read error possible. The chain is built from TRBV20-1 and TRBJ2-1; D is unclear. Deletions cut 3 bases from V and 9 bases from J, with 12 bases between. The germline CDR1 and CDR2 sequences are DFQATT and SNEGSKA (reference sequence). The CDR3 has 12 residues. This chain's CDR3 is CSARVSSIEQFF. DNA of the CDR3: TGCAGTGCTAGGGTTAGCTCGATTGAGCAGTTCTTC.

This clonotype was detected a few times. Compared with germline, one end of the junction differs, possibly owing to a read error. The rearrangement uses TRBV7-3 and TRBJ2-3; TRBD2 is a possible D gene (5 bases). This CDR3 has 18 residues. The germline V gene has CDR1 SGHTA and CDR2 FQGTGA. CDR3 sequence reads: CASSLTSGGGGNTDTQYF. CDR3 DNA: TGTGCTAGCAGCTTAACGTCCGGTGGAGGTGGGAATACAGATACGCAGTATTTT.

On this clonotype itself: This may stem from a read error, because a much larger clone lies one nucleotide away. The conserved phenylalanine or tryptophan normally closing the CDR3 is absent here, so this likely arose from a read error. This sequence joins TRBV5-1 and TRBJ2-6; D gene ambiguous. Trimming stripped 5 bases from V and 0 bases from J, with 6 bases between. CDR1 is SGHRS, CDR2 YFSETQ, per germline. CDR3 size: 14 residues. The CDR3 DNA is TGCGCCAGCAGTACGGGCTCTGGGGCCAACGTCCTGACTTCC. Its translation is CASSTGSGANVLTS.

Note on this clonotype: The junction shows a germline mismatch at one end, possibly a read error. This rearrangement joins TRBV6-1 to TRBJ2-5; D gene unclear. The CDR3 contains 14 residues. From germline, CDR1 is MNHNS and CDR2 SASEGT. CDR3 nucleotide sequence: TGTGCCGGCAGTGAAATGACGGATCGGGAGACCCAGTACTTC. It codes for CAGSEMTDRETQYF.